The clone carrying this T cell receptor beta chain was counted only a few times. This clone may be a read error of a much larger clone one base away. The data stem from a study of molecular identifiers for immune sequencing clone quantification. The overall study: Replicate experiments divided RNA from 20,000 or 100,000 naive CD8 cells into five parts and sequenced four.

Making the bulk TCR libraries relied on previously described methods and listed TCR primers. TCRdb re-analysed the PCR reads in MiXCR, keeping a single row per CDR3 protein. This repertoire shows approximately 12,000 distinct CDR3 sequences, 15% to 20% found once; its top ten account for 1.5% to 2%. The CDR3 is made up of 13 amino acids. CDR1 is LGHNA and CDR2 is YSLEER in the germline V gene. Naive CD8 T cells underwent sorting with the CD8+CD4-CCR7+CD45RA+ definition. What was sequenced was naive CD8+ T cells from blood, with Jurkat cell RNA spiked in. Stated subset: FACS-sorted CD8+CD4-CCR7+CD45RA+ naive T cells. This TCR was sampled from a human donor in good health. Some libraries in this study had Jurkat cell RNA spiked in. The genes are TRBV4-3 and TRBJ2-7, with D possibly called TRBD1 or TRBD2 (5 bases each). This chain's CDR3 is CASSLGQGGQQSF. CDR3 sequence (DNA): TGCGCCAGCAGCCTTGGACAAGGAGGCCAGCAGTCCTTC.